Included here is one T cell receptor (beta chain) sequence, with context. Authors' methods: Reference gene primer amplification gave nucleated cell count estimates. Sequenced by immunoSEQ multiplex PCR; TCRdb stores in-frame clones only, minus some. That table gives V, J and clone size, and the DNA gave D and trimming. Here the sample spans some 300,000 clones, over 75% being singletons. This sample is drawn from a study of blood T cell repertoires in COVID-19. Study as a whole: Sites in the United States, Italy and Spain provided acute and convalescent COVID-19 samples. The cDNA or gDNA used as material had been derived from T cells, B-cell-depleted T cells, or PBMCs.

V shed 2 bases and J 4 bases; nucleotides not matched to a gene: 4. The CDR3 is made up of 15 amino acids. Germline-derived CDR1 and CDR2 are LGHDT and YNNKEL (reference sequence). Membership in each cohort depended on participant-reported clinical history. Sequenced sample: PBMCs or T cells enriched from blood (not recorded which). The V call is TRBV3-1 (or the pseudogene TRBV3-2), the J call TRBJ1-2; 10 bases match TRBD1. This receptor was obtained from a woman in her 30s who had recovered from COVID-19. The CDR3 bases are TGTGCCAGCAGCCAAAGGGGACAGGGGCCCTATGGCTACACCTTC. It specifies CASSQRGQGPYGYTF.